Sequencing of this T cell receptor beta chain was carried out in a study of shared clonotypes between healthy human individuals. Clones were read by immunoSEQ multiplex PCR, and TCRdb kept only the in-frame ones, dropping some. The table has about 1 million clones, under 80% seen once. A split of CD4+ cells into CD45RA+ naive and CD45RA-negative memory subsets was performed. This clone was found once. V was cut by 3 bases and J by 7 bases, with 13 bases left in between. In germline, CDR1 is KGHSH, CDR2 LQKENI. The CDR3 has 15 amino acids. The clonotype comes from a man aged 18 to 35 in good health. The V gene is TRBV18, the J gene TRBJ1-6; possible D gene TRBD1, 6 bases. Sequenced: memory CD4+ T cells sorted from blood. Subset of the sample: CD45RA-negative fraction. Here the CDR3 DNA reads TGTGCCAGCTCACCGGCGGGGGGGCCAAATTCACCCCTCCACTTT. Protein sequence: CASSPAGGPNSPLHF.